This T cell receptor (beta chain) was captured by sequencing in a study of preoperative IRX-2 immunotherapy in early breast cancer. Indicated treatment: preoperative locoregional IRX-2 cytokine immunotherapy. This clone was counted a single time. Method: immunoSEQ multiplex PCR; TCRdb's copy keeps in-frame clones and lacks some. There are under 50,000 clones in the sample; roughly 82% occur only once, and approximately 1.5% lies in the top ten. The sequencing used lymph node tissue, collected after IRX-2 immunotherapy. This TCR was sampled from a human donor with breast cancer.

The CDR3 sequence is CASGYRGRAEAFF. The CDR3 region has the DNA TGTGCCAGTGGTTACAGGGGGCGAGCTGAAGCTTTCTTT. The chain combines TRBV19 with TRBJ1-1; 9 bases align to TRBD1. V dropped 8 bases and J dropped 6; count of bases not matched to a gene: 7. The CDR3 spans 13 residues. Germline V gene sequence: CDR1 LNHDA, CDR2 SQIVND (reference sequence).